This T cell receptor beta chain was recovered during a study of response to subunit inactivated influenza vaccine. Findings of the study overall: Authors proposed each seasonal influenza vaccination draws in few new T cells.

Trimming removed 0 bases at V and 3 bases at J, with 19 bases between. Germline CDR1 reads SGHRS; CDR2 reads YFSETQ. This CDR3 spans 17 amino acids. TCRdb analysed the RT-PCR reads with MiXCR anew, one entry per CDR3 protein. The table records 430,000 or so distinct CDR3 sequences, around 9.9% of them present only once. This clonotype was recorded at least ten times. The target antigen is unknown. This receptor was identified in a man in his forties or fifties who received an inactivated influenza vaccine. The source was PBMCs from blood, collected 40 to 50 days after vaccination. V gene TRBV5-1 combines with J gene TRBJ2-7; weak D call: TRBD2 (5 bases). As DNA, the CDR3 is TGCGCCAGCAGCTTGGTTTACGTGACGGAGGTAAACTACGAGCAGTACTTC. This sequence encodes CASSLVYVTEVNYEQYF.